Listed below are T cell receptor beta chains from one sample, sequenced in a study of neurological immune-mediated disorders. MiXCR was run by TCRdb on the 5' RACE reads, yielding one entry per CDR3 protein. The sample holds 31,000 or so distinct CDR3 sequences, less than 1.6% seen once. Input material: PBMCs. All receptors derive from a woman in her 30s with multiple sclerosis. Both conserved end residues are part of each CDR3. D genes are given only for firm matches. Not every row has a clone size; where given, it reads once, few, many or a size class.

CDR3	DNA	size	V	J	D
CASSQGANTEAFF	TGCGCCAGCAGCCAGGGGGCAAACACTGAAGCTTTCTTT	many	TRBV4-3	TRBJ1-1	-
CASRTTANNEQFF	TGCGCCAGCAGGACGACGGCCAACAATGAGCAGTTCTTC	-	TRBV10-2	TRBJ2-1	-
CASSTLAEDYEQYF	TGCGCCAGCAGTACCTTAGCGGAAGACTACGAGCAGTACTTC	many	TRBV10-2	TRBJ2-7	-
CSARGSRTEAFF	TGCAGTGCTAGGGGCAGCAGGACTGAAGCTTTCTTT	many	TRBV20-1	TRBJ1-1	-
CASSLMTAGANVLTF	TGCGCCAGCAGCTTGATGACTGCTGGGGCCAACGTCCTGACTTTC	many	TRBV5-1	TRBJ2-6	-
CASSQLTATDTQYF	TGCGCCAGCAGCCAGTTGACAGCCACAGATACGCAGTATTTT	many	TRBV5-1	TRBJ2-3	-
CASSLIGRNLRGDTQYF	TGTGCCAGCAGCTTAATTGGGAGGAACCTCCGAGGAGATACGCAGTATTTT	many	TRBV7-8	TRBJ2-3	-
CSVYLTDTQYF	TGCAGCGTCTACCTGACAGATACGCAGTATTTT	many	TRBV29-1	TRBJ2-3	-
CASSEDGTSRYEQYF	TGTGCCAGCAGCGAAGACGGGACTAGCAGATACGAGCAGTACTTC	many	TRBV7-2	TRBJ2-7	TRBD2
CASSLAMGFQETQYF	TGTGCCAGCAGCTTAGCGATGGGATTCCAAGAGACCCAGTACTTC	-	TRBV11-1	TRBJ2-5	-
CASSSTGGGEQYF	TGTGCCAGCTCCTCTACCGGGGGCGGGGAGCAGTACTTC	few	TRBV18	TRBJ2-7	-
CASSLGRGSAGEQFF	TGTGCCAGCAGCTTAGGAAGGGGTTCGGCAGGTGAGCAGTTCTTC	many	TRBV7-2	TRBJ2-1	-
CASSPGQSNQPQHF	TGTGCCAGCAGTCCGGGACAAAGCAATCAGCCCCAGCATTTT	many	TRBV27	TRBJ1-5	-